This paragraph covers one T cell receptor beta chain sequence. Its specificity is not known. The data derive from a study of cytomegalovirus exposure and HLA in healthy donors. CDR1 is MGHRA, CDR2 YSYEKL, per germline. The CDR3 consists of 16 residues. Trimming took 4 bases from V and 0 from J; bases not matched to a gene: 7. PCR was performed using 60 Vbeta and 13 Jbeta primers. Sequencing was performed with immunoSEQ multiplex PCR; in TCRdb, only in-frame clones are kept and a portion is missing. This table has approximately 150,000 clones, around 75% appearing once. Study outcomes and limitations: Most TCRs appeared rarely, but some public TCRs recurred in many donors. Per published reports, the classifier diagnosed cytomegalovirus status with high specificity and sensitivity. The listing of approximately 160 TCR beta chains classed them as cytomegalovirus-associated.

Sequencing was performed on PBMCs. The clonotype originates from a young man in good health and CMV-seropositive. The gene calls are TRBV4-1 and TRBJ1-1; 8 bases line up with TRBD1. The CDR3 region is CASSPTGVLMNTEAFF. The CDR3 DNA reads TGCGCCAGCAGCCCGACAGGGGTCCTCATGAACACTGAAGCTTTCTTT.